These 10 T cell receptor beta chains were sequenced from one sample in a study of cytomegalovirus exposure and HLA in healthy donors. Data came from immunoSEQ multiplex PCR; TCRdb stores just in-frame clones and leaves some out. The sample consists of 250,000 to 350,000 clones, around 90% of them appearing once. Sequencing was performed on PBMCs. The receptors originated from a woman aged 25-40 years in good health and CMV-seropositive.

The V gene is TRBV7-6, the J gene TRBJ2-7; the match to TRBD2 covers 7 bases. There are 17 residues in the CDR3. Germline lookup yields CDR1 SGHVS and CDR2 FNYEAQ. J gave up 5 bases and V 0 bases, and 13 bases lay outside the gene matches. The CDR3 region has the DNA TGTGCCAGCAGCTTAGCGCCGAAAGCTGCGGGAGTCAACGAGCAGTACTTC. Protein: CASSLAPKAAGVNEQYF.

In this sample, this clone turned up a few times. CDR3 region: CASSPFDAGNTIYF. DNA of the CDR3: TGTGCCAGCAGCCCATTTGATGCTGGAAACACCATATATTTT. This chain connects TRBV7-9 to TRBJ1-3; D call uncertain. Germline V gives CDR1 SEHNR, CDR2 FQNEAQ (reference sequence). Trimming took 5 bases from V and 2 from J, leaving 10 bases between them. CDR3 length: 14 amino acids.

The rearrangement links TRBV19 to TRBJ2-7; possibly TRBD1 or TRBD2 for D (5 bases each). The V end lost 7 bases, the J end lost 4 bases, and 14 bases lay between the germline ends. Germline CDR1 and CDR2: LNHDA and SQIVND (reference sequence). The CDR3 runs 13 residues. CDR3 nucleotides: TGTGCCAGTAAAGGGTATGGGGGTTACGAGCAGTACTTC. Amino acid sequence: CASKGYGGYEQYF. Using reference TRBV19 and TRBJ2-7 for the parts outside the CDR3, the full variable domain is DGGITQSPKYLFRKEGQNVTLSCEQNLNHDAMYWYRQDPGQGLRLIYYSQIVNDFQKGDIAEGYSVSREKKESFPLTVTSAQKNPTAFYLCASKGYGGYEQYFGPGTRLTVT.

The chain uses TRBV15 and TRBJ2-1, with D unclear. The length of the CDR3 is 16 residues. CDR1 LNHNV and CDR2 YYDKDF come from the germline V gene (reference sequence). V was pared by 0 bases and J by 1 base, with 10 bases between. Here the CDR3 DNA reads TGTGCCACCAGCAGAGAAAAGCTCAGGTCCTACAATGAGCAGTTCTTC. Encoded protein: CATSREKLRSYNEQFF.

The chain recombines TRBV15 with TRBJ2-7; D uncertain. CDR3 length equals 12 residues. V lost 0 bases and J lost 7, with 7 bases in between. Germline V CDR1 and CDR2: LNHNV, YYDKDF (reference sequence). CDR3 DNA: TGTGCCACCAGCAGAGATAATGGGGAGCAGTACTTC. Translation gives CATSRDNGEQYF.

The CDR3, as DNA: TGTGCCAGTAGCCGGCCGCGGGGTGATGGCAATCAGCCCCAGCATTTT. Its translation is CASSRPRGDGNQPQHF. This chain joins TRBV19 and TRBJ1-5; D call uncertain. V lost 6 bases, J lost 2 bases, and 17 bases lay in between. The CDR3 sequence is 16 residues long. Germline values: CDR1 LNHDA, CDR2 SQIVND (reference sequence).

Worth noting for this clone: The sample holds other DNA sequences that translate to the same CDR3. The genes are TRBV7-2 and TRBJ1-5; 7 bases line up with TRBD1. This CDR3 is built from 13 residues. The germline V gene encodes CDR1 SGHTA and CDR2 FQGNSA. V shed 4 bases, J shed 4 bases, and the junction held 1 base outside the gene matches. The CDR3 DNA reads as TGTGCCAGCAGCTCCAGGGGGAATCAGCCCCAGCATTTT. As protein: CASSSRGNQPQHF. Based on the CDR3 plus reference TRBV7-2 and TRBJ1-5, the full variable domain is GAGVSQSPSNKVTEKGKDVELRCDPISGHTALYWYRQSLGQGLEFLIYFQGNSAPDKSGLPSDRFSAERTGGSVSTLTIQRTQQEDSAVYLCASSSRGNQPQHFGDGTRLSIL.

The count of this clone is one. The chain employs TRBV5-1 and TRBJ1-1, with D tentatively TRBD1 (5 bases). Germline V CDR1 and CDR2: SGHRS, YFSETQ. Trimming pared 5 bases from V and 2 bases from J, leaving 13 bases between. The CDR3 has 14 residues. The CDR3 bases are TGCGCCAGCAGGAAAGGGGTGGACAACACTGAAGCTTTCTTT. It yields the protein CASRKGVDNTEAFF.

The V and J genes are TRBV13 and TRBJ2-7, with 8 bases fitting TRBD1. The CDR3 has 14 amino acids. J gave up 3 bases and V 4 bases, and 5 bases lay outside the gene matches. Germline loops: CDR1 PRHDT, CDR2 FYEKMQ (reference sequence). CDR3 in DNA: TGTGCCAGCAGCTCCGGGACAGGAGTCTACGAGCAGTACTTC. Translating gives CASSSGTGVYEQYF. Full variable domain (rest looked up from reference TRBV13 and TRBJ2-7): AAGVIQSPRHLIKEKRETATLKCYPIPRHDTVYWYQQGPGQDPQFLISFYEKMQSDKGSIPDRFSAQQFSDYHSELNMSSLELGDSALYFCASSSGTGVYEQYFGPGTRLTVT.

The V gene is TRBV6-1, the J gene TRBJ2-7; 7 positions agree with TRBD1. CDR3 length: 15 amino acids. Germline V gene sequence: CDR1 MNHNS, CDR2 SASEGT. Trimming removed 3 bases from V and 3 bases from J; junction bases left unmatched: 8. The CDR3 loop is CASSEVPGQYYEQYF. For the CDR3, the DNA is TGTGCCAGCAGTGAGGTACCGGGACAGTACTACGAGCAGTACTTC.